This T cell receptor beta chain appears in the sequencing data of a study of cytotoxic CD8 clonotypes in ibrutinib-treated CLL. Study details: Response sampling occurred after a median approximately 12 months of treatment (range 6 to 36). The study recorded mean values of approximately 260,000 productive templates and 94,082 productive rearrangements per sample. Study conclusions and caveats: Baseline levels were approached again at progression, after clonality had risen at ibrutinib response.

Points on this clone: The antigen remains undetermined.

Deletions cut 0 bases from V and 5 bases from J, with 14 bases between. The CDR3 covers 15 residues. Germline V gives CDR1 SGHRS, CDR2 YFSETQ. From cryopreserved PBMCs came roughly 1.8 micrograms of genomic DNA used for TCR beta libraries. Profiled with immunoSEQ multiplex PCR; TCRdb holds only in-frame clones, not every one. The data hold roughly 170,000 clones, with around 80% observed a single time. The sample consisted of PBMCs, taken after 24 months of ibrutinib treatment. The receptor comes from a human donor with chronic lymphocytic leukemia. The chain combines TRBV5-1 with TRBJ2-5; D gene ambiguous. CDR3 loop: CASSLGIGSGETQYF. The DNA for the CDR3 is TGCGCCAGCAGCTTGGGTATTGGGTCCGGGGAGACCCAGTACTTC.